The sequence of this T cell receptor (beta chain) was determined in a study of T cell changes during pregnancy in multiple sclerosis. Germline values: CDR1 MGHDK, CDR2 SYGVNS. The ends were cut back, 7 bases at V and 1 base at J, with 16 bases in the middle. There are 15 residues in the CDR3. TCRdb's table, derived via immunoSEQ multiplex PCR, lists solely in-frame clones and lacks some. Of under 55,000 clones listed, around nine tenths are singletons. Material: CD4+ T cells from peripheral blood mononuclear cells, obtained before pregnancy. This clonotype was sampled from a female donor with multiple sclerosis, enrolled in a pregnancy study. The chain is built from TRBV25-1 and TRBJ2-5; D is possibly TRBD2 (5 bases). CDR3 in DNA: TGTGCCAGCACCGACCCCCACAGCGGCCAAGAGACCCAGTACTTC. Amino acids: CASTDPHSGQETQYF.